The following is a T cell receptor beta chain sequence with its context. What antigen it recognizes has not been identified. No base-level quality is on record; no much larger clone is a single base apart. From each donor, a single peripheral blood sample of around 120 mL on average was drawn into heparinised tubes. Using a panel that included CD45RO, CCR7, CD25, CD127, CD95 and CD27, naive, central memory, regulatory and stem cell-like memory CD4+ T cells were sorted on a BD FACSAria II. A purity above 95% was achieved for all sorted populations. PBMCs were separated immediately by Lymphoprep density gradient centrifugation and were stained directly, without being cultured. So that batch effects would be minimized, each experiment stained and sorted samples in pairs, pairing one healthy donor with one patient. Here V drops 3 bases and J drops 4 bases, and the junction holds 3 bases not matched to any gene. In the germline V gene, CDR1 corresponds to ENHRY and CDR2 to SYGVKD. Including the terminal cysteine and phenylalanine, the CDR3 comprises 14 residues. Only the CDR3 DNA is retained, 42 bases long and in frame from the first base.

The High Capacity cDNA Reverse Transcription Kit was used to reverse transcribe all of the isolated RNA, meaning that expressed TCRB transcripts were what got sequenced. Naive, central memory and regulatory T cell samples underwent deep immunoSEQ sequencing, averaging approximately 3.3 million total reads per sample. Sorted cells were lysed in RLT buffer, and RNA was extracted using DNase-treated RNeasy Micro or Mini kits according to cell number. To prevent cross-contamination, each cell subset was processed individually, whereas patient and healthy donor samples were processed jointly. The immunoSEQ multiplex PCR was used to amplify TCRB sequences from cDNA, yielding 87-bp fragments that span the CDR3 region. Amplicons were sequenced on the Illumina HiSeq platform. Under the source paper's analysis protocol: Synthetic template baselines were used to correct PCR bias computationally, reads within Hamming distance 2 were collapsed together, and singletons that could not be merged were discarded. Reads were aligned against IMGT so that V, D and J genes, CDR3 length and insertions or deletions at six rearrangement sites could be assigned. Within each subset, clonotype counts were normalized to sorted cell number, after which true diversity and Gini coefficients were computed with the tcR R package. The overlap coefficient, calculated on TCRB nucleotide sequences, was used to quantify repertoire sharing. Out-of-frame TCRB sequences from naive cells were analyzed as a proxy for the pre-selection repertoire. Drawn from immuneACCESS, this table holds only the in-frame rearrangements with V and J called that TCRdb kept. Clones are partly lost; checked studies trace under half to an unresolved V gene and leave the rest unexplained. V and J calls and clone size are copied from that table; D and trimming were computed from the DNA. The sample includes more than 300,000 clones, with 10% to 15% observed a single time. Roughly 0.0097% of the sample comes from the top ten.

This specimen belongs to a study of beta chain features in type 1 diabetes (dated 2018 in TCRdb). With regard to the full study: No differences in mean age, gender distribution, total cell number or subset yield were found between patients and healthy donors. The study compared the TCRB repertoires of sorted circulating CD4+ T cell subsets in recently diagnosed type 1 diabetes patients with those in matched healthy donors. A total of roughly 100 million sorted cells were examined across all samples, and the number of cells per subset was strongly correlated with RNA yield. Regulatory and stem cell-like memory subsets were isolated from only 8 patients and roughly eight healthy donors, whereas naive and central memory subsets came from all 30 or so donors.

Broader findings and caveats from the paper: Because cDNA rather than genomic DNA was sequenced, highly expressing activated cells could have been over-represented, although no difference in activation and CD3 levels was found between groups. PCR might favor shorter templates, but patient and control samples were amplified and corrected together, so any skew would affect both groups equally. Fewer insertions and more nucleotide deletions at VDJ recombination sites were observed in patients with type 1 diabetes, implying thymic rearrangement abnormalities. Naive, central memory and regulatory TCRB repertoires appeared to be more alike among patients than among healthy donors. HLA sub-analyses involved small numbers of individuals, so any influence of HLA type on TCRB rearrangement remained unresolved. In all four CD4+ subsets, TCRB CDR3 length was moderately but significantly shorter in type 1 diabetes patients.

The sequencing input was naive CD4+ T cells from blood. The intended sense of this specimen's cell subset or site label: true naive CD4+ T cells. This TCR was recovered from a woman between 18 and 30 years old with type 1 diabetes. In this chain, TRBV10-3 is recombined with TRBJ2-3, with 8 bases matching TRBD1. The bases read TGTGCCATCAGTGAAGACAGGGGTTCAGATACGCAGTATTTT. Its product reads: CAISEDRGSDTQYF.